The clone carrying this T cell receptor beta chain was counted a single time. Its specificity is unknown. The data originate from a study of tumor-infiltrating lymphocytes in localized non-small cell lung cancer. The table came from immunoSEQ multiplex PCR; TCRdb's copy has only in-frame clones and leaves some out. The data contain 9,500 or so clones, around 72% of them singletons. Whole-study findings and limits: T-cell fraction did not differ between immunotypes IM1 and IM2.

Germline lookup yields CDR1 MNHEY and CDR2 SVGAGI. The CDR3 is 15 amino acids. The V end was cut by 0 bases, the J end by 8 bases, with 11 bases between. The J gene is TRBJ1-6, the V gene TRBV6-5; D is undetermined. This clonotype originated in a human donor with non-small cell lung cancer. Sequencing input: lung tumor tissue. CDR3 sequence reads: CASSYSWDPDSPLHF. The CDR3 DNA reads TGTGCCAGCAGTTACTCGTGGGATCCGGATTCACCCCTCCACTTT.